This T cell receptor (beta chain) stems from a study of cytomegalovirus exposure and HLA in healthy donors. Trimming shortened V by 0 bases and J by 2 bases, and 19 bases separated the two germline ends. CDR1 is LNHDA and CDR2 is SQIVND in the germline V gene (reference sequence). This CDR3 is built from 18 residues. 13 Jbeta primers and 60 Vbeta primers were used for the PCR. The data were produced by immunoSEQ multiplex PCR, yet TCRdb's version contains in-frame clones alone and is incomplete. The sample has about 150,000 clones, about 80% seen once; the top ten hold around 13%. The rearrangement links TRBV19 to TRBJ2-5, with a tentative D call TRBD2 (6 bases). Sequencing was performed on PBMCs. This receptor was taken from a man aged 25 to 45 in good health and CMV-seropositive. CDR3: CASSIDLGRREGQETQYF. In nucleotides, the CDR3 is TGTGCCAGTAGTATAGATCTTGGTAGGCGGGAAGGGCAAGAGACCCAGTACTTC.